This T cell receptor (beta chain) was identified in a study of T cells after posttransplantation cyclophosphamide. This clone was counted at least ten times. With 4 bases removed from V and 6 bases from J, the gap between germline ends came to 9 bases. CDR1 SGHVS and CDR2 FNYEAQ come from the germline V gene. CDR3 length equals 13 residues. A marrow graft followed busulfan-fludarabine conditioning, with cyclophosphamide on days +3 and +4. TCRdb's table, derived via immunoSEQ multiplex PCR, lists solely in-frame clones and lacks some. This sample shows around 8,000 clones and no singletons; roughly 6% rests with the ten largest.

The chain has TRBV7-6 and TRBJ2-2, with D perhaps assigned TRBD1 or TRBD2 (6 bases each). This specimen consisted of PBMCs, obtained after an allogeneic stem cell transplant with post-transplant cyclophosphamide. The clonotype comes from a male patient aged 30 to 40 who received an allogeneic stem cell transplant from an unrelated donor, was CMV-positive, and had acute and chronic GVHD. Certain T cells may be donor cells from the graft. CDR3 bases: TGTGCCAGCAGCTCGGAGGGGGCCGGGGAGCTGTTTTTT. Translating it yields CASSSEGAGELFF.